This T cell receptor beta chain was identified during a study of cytomegalovirus exposure and HLA in healthy donors. The study's findings and limits: The study labeled approximately 150 TCR beta chains cytomegalovirus-associated.

PCR employed 60 Vbeta and 13 Jbeta primers. Profiling relied on immunoSEQ multiplex PCR, and the TCRdb table lists in-frame clones only, not all of them. Of around 130,000 clones in the sample, 75% are singletons; the top ten hold 2.5% to 3.5%. About this clone: Its antigen is not known.

This TCR came from a woman in her 40s in good health and CMV-seropositive. The sample was PBMCs.

This chain's CDR3 is CASSKDRAYEQYF. The CDR3 DNA reads as TGCGCCAGCAGCAAGGACAGGGCCTACGAGCAGTACTTC. The genes are TRBV5-1 and TRBJ2-7, with TRBD1 matching 8 bases. The CDR3 length is 13 residues. V was clipped by 4 bases and J by 2 bases; unmatched bases: 2. Germline CDR1 is SGHRS and CDR2 is YFSETQ.